This TCR beta chain was recorded in a study of blood T cell repertoires in COVID-19. This clone was picked up one time. Clones were read by immunoSEQ multiplex PCR, and TCRdb kept only the in-frame ones, dropping some. This sample yields around 140,000 clones, of which 84% are seen a single time; 1.4% belongs to the top ten. Germline V gene sequence: CDR1 MNHEY, CDR2 SMNVEV (reference sequence). The CDR3 sequence is 14 residues long. V lost 2 bases and J lost 1, with 8 bases in between. This chain joins TRBV27 and TRBJ1-1; D not resolved. This TCR derives from a man between 60 and 75 years old with acute or convalescent COVID-19. Sequences were obtained from peripheral blood. CDR3 sequence: CASSLREANTEAFF. The DNA for the CDR3 is TGTGCCAGCAGTTTAAGGGAGGCGAACACTGAAGCTTTCTTT.